This passage covers 2 T cell receptor beta chains from one sample sequenced in a study of Graves' ophthalmopathy and Graves' hyperthyroidism. The TCR beta CDR3 regions underwent amplification from RNA transcripts. Scientists carried out first-round RT-PCR using HTBI primers and then a second-round multiplex PCR. MiXCR was run by TCRdb on the multiplex PCR reads, yielding one entry per CDR3 protein. Among around 600,000 distinct CDR3 sequences listed, 35% to 50% were seen once. The sample comprised peripheral blood. Receptors originate from an adult man with Graves' ophthalmopathy.

As concerns this clonotype: A read error may explain this, as a much larger clone is one base away. The V call is TRBV2, the J call TRBJ1-6; D is perhaps TRBD1 (6 bases). Per the germline V gene, CDR1 is SNHLY and CDR2 is FYNNEI. The CDR3 sequence is 16 residues long. The V and J ends lost 1 base and 6 bases respectively, with 13 bases between them. Here the CDR3 DNA reads TGTGCCAGCAGTGAAGGCAGGGGAAATAGTAATTCACCCCTCCACTTT. Translated, it gives CASSEGRGNSNSPLHF.

In this sample, this clonotype turned up many times. The chain links TRBV2 to TRBJ2-5, with TRBD1 matching over 10 bases. Losses at the gene ends were 5 bases for V and 5 bases for J; bases not matched to a gene: 8. This CDR3 has 15 residues. CDR1 SNHLY and CDR2 FYNNEI come from the germline V gene. The CDR3 DNA is TGTGCCAGCAGTCTAAGGGACAGGGGAGCGGAGACCCAGTACTTC. Translated, it gives CASSLRDRGAETQYF.